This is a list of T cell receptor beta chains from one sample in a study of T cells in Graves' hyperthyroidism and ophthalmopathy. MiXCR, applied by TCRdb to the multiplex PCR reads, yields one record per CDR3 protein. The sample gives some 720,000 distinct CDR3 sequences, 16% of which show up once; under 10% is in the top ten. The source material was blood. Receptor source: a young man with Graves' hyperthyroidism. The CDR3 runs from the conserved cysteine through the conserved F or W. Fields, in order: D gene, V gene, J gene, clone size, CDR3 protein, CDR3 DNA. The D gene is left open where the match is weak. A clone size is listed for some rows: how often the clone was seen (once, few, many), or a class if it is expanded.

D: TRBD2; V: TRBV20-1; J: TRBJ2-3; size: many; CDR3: CSARDFRGSADTQYF; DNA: TGCAGTGCTAGAGATTTTCGCGGGAGTGCAGATACGCAGTATTTT
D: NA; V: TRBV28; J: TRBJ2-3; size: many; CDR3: CAGIRLANTDTQYF; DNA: TGTGCCGGAATACGGCTCGCAAACACAGATACGCAGTATTTT
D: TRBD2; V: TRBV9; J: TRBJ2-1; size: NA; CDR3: CASSPWTSGLSYNEQFF; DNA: TGTGCCAGCAGCCCATGGACTAGCGGGTTGTCCTACAATGAGCAGTTCTTC
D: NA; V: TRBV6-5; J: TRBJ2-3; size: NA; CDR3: CASSILGRGSTDTQYF; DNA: TGTGCCAGCAGTATACTTGGGCGGGGATCCACAGATACGCAGTATTTT
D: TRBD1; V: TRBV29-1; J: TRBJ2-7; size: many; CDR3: CSVGDSYEQYF; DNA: TGCAGCGTGGGGGACAGCTACGAGCAGTACTTC
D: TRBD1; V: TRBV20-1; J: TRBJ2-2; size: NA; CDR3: CSASRTGYATGELFF; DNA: TGCAGTGCTAGCCGGACAGGGTATGCCACCGGGGAGCTGTTTTTT
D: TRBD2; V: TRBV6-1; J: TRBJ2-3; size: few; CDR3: CASSPGTSGSRWTDTQYF; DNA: TGTGCCAGCAGTCCCGGGACTAGCGGGAGTAGGTGGACAGATACGCAGTATTTT
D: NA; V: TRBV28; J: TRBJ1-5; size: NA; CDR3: CASGSFGNQPQHF; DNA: TGTGCCAGCGGCTCCTTTGGTAATCAGCCCCAGCATTTT
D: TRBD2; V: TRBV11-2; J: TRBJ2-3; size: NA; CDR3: CASSKLAALTDTQYF; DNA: TGTGCCAGCAGCAAACTAGCGGCACTCACAGATACGCAGTATTTT
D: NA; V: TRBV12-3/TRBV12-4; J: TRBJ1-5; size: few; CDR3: CASSYRQHGLNQPQHF; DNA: TGTGCCAGCAGTTATCGCCAGCATGGACTTAATCAGCCCCAGCATTTT
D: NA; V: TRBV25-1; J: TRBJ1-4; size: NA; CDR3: CATTDSGHEKLFF; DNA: TGTGCCACCACCGACAGCGGCCATGAAAAACTGTTTTTT
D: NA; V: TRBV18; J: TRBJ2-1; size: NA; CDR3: CASSPPAGPNEQFF; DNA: TGTGCCAGCTCACCACCGGCAGGCCCAAATGAGCAGTTCTTC
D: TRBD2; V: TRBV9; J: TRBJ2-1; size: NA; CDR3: CASSVVGASGDPGGQFF; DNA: TGTGCCAGCAGCGTAGTAGGGGCTAGCGGGGACCCCGGGGGGCAGTTCTTC
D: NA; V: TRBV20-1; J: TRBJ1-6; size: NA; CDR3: CSARVGRDYSPLHF; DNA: TGCAGTGCTAGAGTTGGCAGGGACTATTCACCCCTCCACTTT
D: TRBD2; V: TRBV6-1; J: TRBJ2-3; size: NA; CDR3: CASSLPAGRATDTQYF; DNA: TGTGCCAGCAGCCTACCGGCAGGGAGGGCCACAGATACGCAGTATTTT
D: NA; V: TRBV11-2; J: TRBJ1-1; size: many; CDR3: CASSLDHGGNTEAFF; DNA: TGTGCCAGCAGCTTAGATCACGGCGGGAACACTGAAGCTTTCTTT
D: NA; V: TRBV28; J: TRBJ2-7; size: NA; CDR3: CASSVRYEQHF; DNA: TGTGCCAGCAGCGTCCGTTACGAGCAGCACTTC
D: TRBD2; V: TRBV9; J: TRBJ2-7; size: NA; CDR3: CASSATGTSTSLYEQYF; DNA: TGTGCCAGCAGCGCAACCGGGACTAGCACCTCCCTTTACGAGCAGTACTTC
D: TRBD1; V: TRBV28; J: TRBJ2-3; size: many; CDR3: CASRDRGRGTDTQYF; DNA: TGTGCCAGCAGGGACAGGGGGCGCGGCACAGATACGCAGTATTTT
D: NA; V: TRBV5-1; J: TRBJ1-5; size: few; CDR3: CASSAGSGQPQHF; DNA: TGCGCCAGCTCGGCAGGGAGCGGTCAGCCCCAGCATTTT
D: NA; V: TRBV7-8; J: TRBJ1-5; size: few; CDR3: CASSLVGYNQPQHF; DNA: TGTGCCAGCAGCTTGGTAGGGTACAATCAGCCCCAGCATTTT